This record looks at one T cell receptor (beta chain) sequence and its context. The same CDR3 arises from other DNA sequences in this sample as well. Repertoires were generated with immunoSEQ multiplex PCR, while TCRdb's copy carries only in-frame clones and drops some. The sample holds 2.3 million or so clones; over 85% are singletons and the top ten take 0.39%. The sample comes from a study of shared clonotypes between healthy human individuals. The germline V gene has CDR1 SGDLS and CDR2 YYNGEE. The CDR3 is made up of 16 amino acids. Germline trimming cut 0 bases from V and 0 bases from J; bases unmatched to any gene: 4.

Sequencing was performed on naive CD4+ T cells from PBMCs. Subset reported: CD45RA+ positively selected. J is TRBJ2-3 and V is TRBV9; 7 bases match TRBD2. This receptor was taken from a man younger than 30 in good health. Some clones in this sample may be carry-over from other donors' samples. The DNA for the CDR3 is TGTGCCAGCAGCGTAGGACTAGCCCAAAGCACAGATACGCAGTATTTT. This encodes CASSVGLAQSTDTQYF.